One and the same sample provided the 4 T cell receptor beta chains below, sequenced in a study of CD8 T cells in Susac syndrome. Random hexamers served to reverse transcribe roughly 0.45 to 1 ug RNA. In TCRdb, the immunoSEQ multiplex PCR reads were re-called with MiXCR into one record per CDR3 protein. This sample yields 120,000 or so distinct CDR3 sequences, of which more than 90% are seen a single time; around 0.2% belongs to the top ten. Sequencing was done on a sample of CD8+ T cells from PBMCs. The receptors were gathered from a human donor with Susac syndrome.

J is TRBJ2-3 and V is TRBV6-4; TRBD2 agrees at 7 bases. This CDR3 is built from 15 residues. J gave up 0 bases and V 2 bases, and 2 bases lay outside the gene matches. Germline V gives CDR1 MRHNA, CDR2 SNTAGT. CDR3 sequence: CASSDGTTSTDTQYF. As DNA, the CDR3 is TGTGCCAGCAGTGACGGGACTACTAGCACAGATACGCAGTATTTT.

The V and J genes are TRBV7-8 and TRBJ2-4; either TRBD1 or TRBD2 may supply D (5 bases each). V lost 1 base, J lost 6 bases, and 19 bases lay in between. In germline, CDR1 is SGHVS, CDR2 FQNEAQ. The CDR3 runs to 17 residues. This CDR3 is CASSLGPPSRAGNIQYF. CDR3 nucleotides: TGTGCCAGCAGCTTAGGCCCCCCCTCCAGGGCGGGAAACATTCAGTACTTC.

The rearrangement links TRBV4-3 to TRBJ2-1; possibly TRBD2 for D (6 bases). The V gene lost 0 bases and the J gene lost 5 bases, with 20 bases spanning the gap. The germline CDR1 and CDR2 sequences are LGHNA and YSLEER. The CDR3 contains 18 residues. The CDR3 sequence: CASSQDSRSWDSDNEQFF. The CDR3, as DNA: TGCGCCAGCAGCCAAGACTCGAGATCTTGGGACTCTGACAATGAGCAGTTCTTC.

The chain's CDR3 is CSARPLQGESSGYTF. The CDR3 DNA reads as TGCAGTGCTAGACCACTACAGGGGGAATCTAGCGGCTACACCTTC. The rearrangement links TRBV20-1 to TRBJ1-2; 8 bases align to TRBD1. CDR3 size: 15 residues. CDR1 is DFQATT, CDR2 SNEGSKA, per germline (reference sequence). After removal of 2 bases from V and 8 bases from J, the junction contained 13 bases not matched to a gene.